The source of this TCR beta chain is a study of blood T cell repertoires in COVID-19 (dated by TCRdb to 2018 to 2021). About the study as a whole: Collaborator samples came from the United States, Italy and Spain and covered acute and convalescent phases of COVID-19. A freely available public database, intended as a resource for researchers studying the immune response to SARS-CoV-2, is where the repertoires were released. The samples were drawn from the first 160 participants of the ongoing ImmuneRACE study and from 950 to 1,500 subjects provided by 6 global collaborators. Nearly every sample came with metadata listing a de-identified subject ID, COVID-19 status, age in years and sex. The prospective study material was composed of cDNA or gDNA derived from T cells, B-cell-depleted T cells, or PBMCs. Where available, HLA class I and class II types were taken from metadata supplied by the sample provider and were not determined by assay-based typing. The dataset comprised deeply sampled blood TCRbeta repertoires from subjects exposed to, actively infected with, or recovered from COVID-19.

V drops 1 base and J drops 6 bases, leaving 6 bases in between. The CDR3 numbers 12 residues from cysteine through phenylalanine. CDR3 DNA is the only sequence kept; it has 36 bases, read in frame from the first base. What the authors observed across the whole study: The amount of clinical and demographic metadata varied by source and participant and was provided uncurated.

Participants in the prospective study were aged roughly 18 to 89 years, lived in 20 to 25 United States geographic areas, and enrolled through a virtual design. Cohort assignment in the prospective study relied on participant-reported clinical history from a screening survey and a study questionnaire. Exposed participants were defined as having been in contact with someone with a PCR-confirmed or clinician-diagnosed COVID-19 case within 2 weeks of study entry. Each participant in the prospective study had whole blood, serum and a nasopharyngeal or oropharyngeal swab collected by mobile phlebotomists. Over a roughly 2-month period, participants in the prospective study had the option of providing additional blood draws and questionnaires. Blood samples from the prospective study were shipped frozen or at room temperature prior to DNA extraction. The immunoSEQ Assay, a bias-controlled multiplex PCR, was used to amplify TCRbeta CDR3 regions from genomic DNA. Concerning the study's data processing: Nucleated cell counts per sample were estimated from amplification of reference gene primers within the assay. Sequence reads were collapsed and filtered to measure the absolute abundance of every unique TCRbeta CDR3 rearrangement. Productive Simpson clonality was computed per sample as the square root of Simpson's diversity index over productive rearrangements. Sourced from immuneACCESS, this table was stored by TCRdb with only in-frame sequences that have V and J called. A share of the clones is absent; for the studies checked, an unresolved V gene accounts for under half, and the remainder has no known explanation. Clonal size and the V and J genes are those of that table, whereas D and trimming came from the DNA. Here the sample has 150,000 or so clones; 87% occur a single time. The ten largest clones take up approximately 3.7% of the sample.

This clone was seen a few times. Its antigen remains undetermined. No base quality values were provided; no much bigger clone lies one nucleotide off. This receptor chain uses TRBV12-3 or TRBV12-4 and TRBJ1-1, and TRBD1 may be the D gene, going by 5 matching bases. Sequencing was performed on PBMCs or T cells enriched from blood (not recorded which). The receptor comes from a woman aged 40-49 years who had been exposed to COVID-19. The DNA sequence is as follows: TGTGCCAGCAGTTTAGGGGGGGCTGAAGCTTTCTTT. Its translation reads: CASSLGGAEAFF.